Listed below are T cell receptor beta chains from one sample, sequenced in a study of blood T cell repertoires in COVID-19. Produced via immunoSEQ multiplex PCR; TCRdb's table is partial and in-frame only. Among about 230,000 clones listed, 86% were seen once. Sequencing was carried out using peripheral blood. These receptors were collected from a man aged 50 to 60 with COVID-19, enrolled during active disease. The CDR3 runs from the conserved cysteine through the conserved F or W. The order of the fields is CDR3 DNA, CDR3 protein, D gene, J gene, CDR3 length, V gene, clone size. D genes are given only for firm matches. Clone size, where shown, is once, few, many, or a class for clones that have expanded.

CDR3 DNA: TGTGCCAGCAGCCCATTTGGGGGGGATTATGGCTACACCTTC
CDR3 protein: CASSPFGGDYGYTF
D gene: -
J gene: TRBJ1-2
CDR3 length: 14
V gene: TRBV7-2
clone size: -

CDR3 DNA: TGCGCCAGCAGCCAAGAAGGGCAAAAACCGGGGGAAAAACTGTTTTTT
CDR3 protein: CASSQEGQKPGEKLFF
D gene: -
J gene: TRBJ1-4
CDR3 length: 16
V gene: TRBV4-3
clone size: once

CDR3 DNA: TGCGCCAGCAGCTTGACGGGAGATAACAATGAGCAGTTCTTC
CDR3 protein: CASSLTGDNNEQFF
D gene: -
J gene: TRBJ2-1
CDR3 length: 14
V gene: TRBV5-1
clone size: -

CDR3 DNA: TGCGCCAGCAGCTCCGGACTAACCTACGAGCAGTACTTC
CDR3 protein: CASSSGLTYEQYF
D gene: -
J gene: TRBJ2-7
CDR3 length: 13
V gene: TRBV5-1
clone size: -

CDR3 DNA: TGCAGTGCTAGTTTAGCGGGGATCTCCTACGAGCAGTACTTC
CDR3 protein: CSASLAGISYEQYF
D gene: TRBD2
J gene: TRBJ2-7
CDR3 length: 14
V gene: TRBV20-1
clone size: -

CDR3 DNA: TGTGCCAGCAGCCCAAGACAGGATAGCACAGATACGCAGTATTTT
CDR3 protein: CASSPRQDSTDTQYF
D gene: -
J gene: TRBJ2-3
CDR3 length: 15
V gene: TRBV3-1/TRBV3-2
clone size: -

CDR3 DNA: TGTGCCAGCAGAAGGGGACAGGGTGACACTGAAGCTTTCTTT
CDR3 protein: CASRRGQGDTEAFF
D gene: TRBD1
J gene: TRBJ1-1
CDR3 length: 14
V gene: TRBV7-9
clone size: -

CDR3 DNA: TGTGCCAGCACCCCACCCGGGGGGGAAAACTATGGCTACACCTTC
CDR3 protein: CASTPPGGENYGYTF
D gene: -
J gene: TRBJ1-2
CDR3 length: 15
V gene: TRBV5-6
clone size: -

CDR3 DNA: TGTGCCAGTAGTTTCACGGGACATCTCTCCTACGAGCAGTACTTC
CDR3 protein: CASSFTGHLSYEQYF
D gene: -
J gene: TRBJ2-7
CDR3 length: 15
V gene: TRBV19
clone size: -

CDR3 DNA: TGTGCCAGTAGTATAGAAACTGAGAGCTCCTACAATGAGCAGTTCTTC
CDR3 protein: CASSIETESSYNEQFF
D gene: -
J gene: TRBJ2-1
CDR3 length: 16
V gene: TRBV19
clone size: -

CDR3 DNA: TGTGCCAGCAGTCCTCAGGGACTCTCTGGAAACACCATATATTTT
CDR3 protein: CASSPQGLSGNTIYF
D gene: -
J gene: TRBJ1-3
CDR3 length: 15
V gene: TRBV2
clone size: -

CDR3 DNA: TGTGCCAGCTACCCGGCGTTCGGGGGGCGGACTGAAGCTTTCTTT
CDR3 protein: CASYPAFGGRTEAFF
D gene: -
J gene: TRBJ1-1
CDR3 length: 15
V gene: TRBV7-3
clone size: -

CDR3 DNA: TGTGCCAGCAGCCCCGGGACAGGGGGTGGTTATGGCTACACCTTC
CDR3 protein: CASSPGTGGGYGYTF
D gene: TRBD1
J gene: TRBJ1-2
CDR3 length: 15
V gene: TRBV9
clone size: -

CDR3 DNA: TGTGCCAGCTCAGCGGGACAGCTCTATGGCTACACCTTC
CDR3 protein: CASSAGQLYGYTF
D gene: TRBD1
J gene: TRBJ1-2
CDR3 length: 13
V gene: TRBV18
clone size: -

CDR3 DNA: TGTGCCAGCAGTTTATTCAAGCAGGGGTATCACTACAATGAGCAGTTCTTC
CDR3 protein: CASSLFKQGYHYNEQFF
D gene: -
J gene: TRBJ2-1
CDR3 length: 17
V gene: TRBV27
clone size: -

CDR3 DNA: TGCGCCAGCAGCCCACCGAAAGGGACAAACTCTGGGGCCAACGTCCTGACTTTC
CDR3 protein: CASSPPKGTNSGANVLTF
D gene: -
J gene: TRBJ2-6
CDR3 length: 18
V gene: TRBV4-1
clone size: -

CDR3 DNA: TGCGCCAGCAGCTCACAGGGAGATCAGCCCCAGCATTTT
CDR3 protein: CASSSQGDQPQHF
D gene: -
J gene: TRBJ1-5
CDR3 length: 13
V gene: TRBV5-1
clone size: once

CDR3 DNA: TGTGCCAGCAGCTCCGGCGGCCCTCGGATGGCCCTCCACTTT
CDR3 protein: CASSSGGPRMALHF
D gene: -
J gene: TRBJ1-6
CDR3 length: 14
V gene: TRBV7-9
clone size: -

CDR3 DNA: TGTGCCAGCAGCCGGGGACAGGGGCTACTAGACACTGAAGCTTTCTTT
CDR3 protein: CASSRGQGLLDTEAFF
D gene: TRBD1
J gene: TRBJ1-1
CDR3 length: 16
V gene: TRBV5-4
clone size: -

CDR3 DNA: TGTGCCAGCAGTACCCTGGGGGGTGGCAATCAGCCCCAGCATTTT
CDR3 protein: CASSTLGGGNQPQHF
D gene: -
J gene: TRBJ1-5
CDR3 length: 15
V gene: TRBV27
clone size: -

CDR3 DNA: TGTGCCAGCAGGAACAGAAATTCACCCCTCCACTTT
CDR3 protein: CASRNRNSPLHF
D gene: -
J gene: TRBJ1-6
CDR3 length: 12
V gene: TRBV6-5
clone size: -

CDR3 DNA: TGTGCCAGCAGCTTAGTCGGACACCAGAACACCGGGGAGCTGTTTTTT
CDR3 protein: CASSLVGHQNTGELFF
D gene: -
J gene: TRBJ2-2
CDR3 length: 16
V gene: TRBV7-6
clone size: few

CDR3 DNA: TGCGCCAGCAGCCAAGTCCCCGAACGGCGGGGGAGGCGAAACACCATATATTTT
CDR3 protein: CASSQVPERRGRRNTIYF
D gene: -
J gene: TRBJ1-3
CDR3 length: 18
V gene: TRBV4-1
clone size: -

CDR3 DNA: TGTGCCAGCTCGCGGGGCCATTCCTACGAGCAGTACTTC
CDR3 protein: CASSRGHSYEQYF
D gene: -
J gene: TRBJ2-7
CDR3 length: 13
V gene: TRBV18
clone size: -

CDR3 DNA: TGTGCCAGCAACGGACAGACCAATGAGCAGTTCTTC
CDR3 protein: CASNGQTNEQFF
D gene: -
J gene: TRBJ2-1
CDR3 length: 12
V gene: TRBV6-5
clone size: -

CDR3 DNA: TGCAGCGTGGGACTCGGGGGGCCGGGCGAGCAGTACTTC
CDR3 protein: CSVGLGGPGEQYF
D gene: -
J gene: TRBJ2-7
CDR3 length: 13
V gene: TRBV29-1
clone size: -

CDR3 DNA: TGTGCCAGCAGCATCACAGGGGAGCAGCCCCAGCATTTT
CDR3 protein: CASSITGEQPQHF
D gene: TRBD1
J gene: TRBJ1-5
CDR3 length: 13
V gene: TRBV9
clone size: -

CDR3 DNA: TGTGCCAGCAGTCTCCCGGGACTAGCGGGGGGAAACTCCTACAATGAGCAGTTCTTC
CDR3 protein: CASSLPGLAGGNSYNEQFF
D gene: TRBD2
J gene: TRBJ2-1
CDR3 length: 19
V gene: TRBV7-3
clone size: -

CDR3 DNA: TGTGCCAGCAGCCAAGACGACAGGAACAATCAGCCCCAGCATTTT
CDR3 protein: CASSQDDRNNQPQHF
D gene: -
J gene: TRBJ1-5
CDR3 length: 15
V gene: TRBV3-1/TRBV3-2
clone size: -

CDR3 DNA: TGCGCCAGCAACTTGGTCGGGACTACCGGCGGCACCGGGGAGCTGTTTTTT
CDR3 protein: CASNLVGTTGGTGELFF
D gene: TRBD2
J gene: TRBJ2-2
CDR3 length: 17
V gene: TRBV5-1
clone size: -

CDR3 DNA: TGTGCCAGCAGCAACTGGACAGTCAATCAGCCCCAGCATTTT
CDR3 protein: CASSNWTVNQPQHF
D gene: -
J gene: TRBJ1-5
CDR3 length: 14
V gene: TRBV11-3
clone size: -

CDR3 DNA: TGTGCCAGCAGTTTCGGGACTATCACAGATACGCAGTATTTT
CDR3 protein: CASSFGTITDTQYF
D gene: TRBD2
J gene: TRBJ2-3
CDR3 length: 14
V gene: TRBV27
clone size: -